This TCR beta chain stems from a study of siplizumab effects on memory and regulatory T cells. The CDR3 is 16 residues long. The V and J ends lost 4 bases and 0 bases, in that order; junction bases with no gene match: 5. Germline V gene sequence: CDR1 SNHLY, CDR2 FYNNEI. The data were produced by immunoSEQ multiplex PCR, yet TCRdb's version contains in-frame clones alone and is incomplete. The sample holds some 100,000 clones; 91% are singletons and the top ten take roughly 2.7%. The clonotype originates from a human donor in good health. Some clones in this sample may be carry-over from other donors' samples. The material sequenced was CD4+ T cells sorted from blood. The J gene is TRBJ2-3, the V gene TRBV2; TRBD1 aligns across 9 bases. CDR3: CASSGIQGASTDTQYF. The DNA for the CDR3 is TGTGCCAGCAGTGGAATACAGGGGGCGAGCACAGATACGCAGTATTTT.